This is a list of T cell receptor beta chains from one sample in a study of blood T cell repertoires in COVID-19. Generated by immunoSEQ multiplex PCR, the TCRdb table keeps only in-frame clones and is missing some. The sample holds over 250,000 clones; approximately 78% are singletons and the top ten take approximately 5%. The sequenced material came from PBMCs or T cells enriched from blood (not recorded which). The receptors stem from a man aged 35 to 55 who had been exposed to COVID-19. Each CDR3 is given with its conserved first and last residue. Fields, in order: CDR3 protein, J gene, V gene.

cdr3_aa: CASSVGSLSEQFF
j_call: TRBJ2-1
v_call: TRBV9

cdr3_aa: CATSRDRALNEQFF
j_call: TRBJ2-1
v_call: TRBV24-1

cdr3_aa: CAWSGNGAEKLFF
j_call: TRBJ1-4
v_call: TRBV30

cdr3_aa: CATSRSGTSGRTQYF
j_call: TRBJ2-3
v_call: TRBV15

cdr3_aa: CASISRGRAFF
j_call: TRBJ1-1
v_call: TRBV19

cdr3_aa: CSVVWDRSPNEQFF
j_call: TRBJ2-1
v_call: TRBV29-1

cdr3_aa: CASSFRGGNTEAFF
j_call: TRBJ1-1
v_call: TRBV11-1

cdr3_aa: CSDRVRDYNEQFF
j_call: TRBJ2-1
v_call: TRBV29-1

cdr3_aa: CASSLRASGSITDTQYF
j_call: TRBJ2-3
v_call: TRBV7-3

cdr3_aa: CASSTGTGSVSQETQYF
j_call: TRBJ2-5
v_call: TRBV7-6

cdr3_aa: CATGDRPNTDTQYF
j_call: TRBJ2-3
v_call: TRBV15

cdr3_aa: CASSQGPGVLSDEQYF
j_call: TRBJ2-7
v_call: TRBV4-1

cdr3_aa: CASSTSRTGQETQYF
j_call: TRBJ2-5
v_call: TRBV10-1

cdr3_aa: CASSQNPGETNEKLFF
j_call: TRBJ1-4
v_call: TRBV4-1

cdr3_aa: CASSPSGTFTGELFF
j_call: TRBJ2-2
v_call: TRBV9

cdr3_aa: CASSLEGQRAGEAFF
j_call: TRBJ1-1
v_call: TRBV7-6

cdr3_aa: CASSPSTDTQYF
j_call: TRBJ2-3
v_call: TRBV5-5

cdr3_aa: CASSEVDGETQYF
j_call: TRBJ2-5
v_call: TRBV10-1

cdr3_aa: CASSQDVQRAYNEQFF
j_call: TRBJ2-1
v_call: TRBV4-2

cdr3_aa: CATNSGLSTGGNEQFF
j_call: TRBJ2-1
v_call: TRBV19

cdr3_aa: CASSLVPGREAFF
j_call: TRBJ1-1
v_call: TRBV4-2